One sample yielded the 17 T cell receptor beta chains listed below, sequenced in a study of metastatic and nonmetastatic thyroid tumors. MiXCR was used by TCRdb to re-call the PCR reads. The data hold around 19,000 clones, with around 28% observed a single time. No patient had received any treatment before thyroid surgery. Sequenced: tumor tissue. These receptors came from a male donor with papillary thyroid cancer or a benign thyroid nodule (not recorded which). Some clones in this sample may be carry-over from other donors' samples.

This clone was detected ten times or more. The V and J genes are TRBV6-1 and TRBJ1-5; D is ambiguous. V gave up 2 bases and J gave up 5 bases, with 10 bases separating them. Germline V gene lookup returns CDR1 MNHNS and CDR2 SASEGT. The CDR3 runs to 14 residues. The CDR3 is CASSENSSHQPQHF. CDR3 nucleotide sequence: TGTGCCAGCAGTGAAAACAGCTCACATCAGCCCCAGCATTTT.

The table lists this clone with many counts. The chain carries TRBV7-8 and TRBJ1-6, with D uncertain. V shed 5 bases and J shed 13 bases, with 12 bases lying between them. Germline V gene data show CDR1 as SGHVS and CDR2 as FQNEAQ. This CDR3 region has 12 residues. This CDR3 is CASSIGPGPLHF. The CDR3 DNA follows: TGTGCCAGCAGCATTGGCCCCGGGCCCCTCCACTTT.

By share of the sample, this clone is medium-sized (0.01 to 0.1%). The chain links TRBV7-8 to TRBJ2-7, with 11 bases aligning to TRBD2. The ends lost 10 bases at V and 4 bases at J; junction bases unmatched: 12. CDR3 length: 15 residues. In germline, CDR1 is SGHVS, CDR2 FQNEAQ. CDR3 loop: CATKPGTSGPYEQYF. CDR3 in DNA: TGTGCCACTAAACCCGGGACTAGCGGACCTTACGAGCAGTACTTC. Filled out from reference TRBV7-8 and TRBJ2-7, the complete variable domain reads GAGVSQSPRYKVAKRGQDVALRCDPISGHVSLFWYQQALGQGPEFLTYFQNEAQLDKSGLPSDRFFAERPEGSVSTLKIQRTQQEDSAVYLCATKPGTSGPYEQYFGPGTRLTVT.

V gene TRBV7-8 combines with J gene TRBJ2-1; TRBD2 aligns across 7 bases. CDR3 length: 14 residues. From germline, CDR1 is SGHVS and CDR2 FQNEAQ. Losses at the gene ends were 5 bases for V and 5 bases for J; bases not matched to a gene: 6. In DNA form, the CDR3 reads TGTGCCAGCAGCACGACTCGGGGGGACAATGAGCAGTTCTTC. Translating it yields CASSTTRGDNEQFF.

CDR3 sequence reads: CASSPDGGGPALTQYF. Here the CDR3 DNA reads TGTGCCAGCAGCCCCGACGGCGGGGGGCCAGCCTTAACGCAGTATTTT. This rearrangement joins TRBV3-1 to TRBJ2-3; TRBD2 matches at 8 bases. Germline loops: CDR1 LGHDT, CDR2 YNNKEL (reference sequence). The CDR3 sequence is 16 residues long. Unmatched junction bases numbered 15, after V lost 4 bases and J lost 9 bases.

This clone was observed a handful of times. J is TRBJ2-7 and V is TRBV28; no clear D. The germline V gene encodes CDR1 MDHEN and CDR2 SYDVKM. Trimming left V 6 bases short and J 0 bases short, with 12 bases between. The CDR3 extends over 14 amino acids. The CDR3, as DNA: TGTGCCAGCAGCCGGACGGAGAGCTCCTACGAGCAGTACTTC. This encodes CASSRTESSYEQYF. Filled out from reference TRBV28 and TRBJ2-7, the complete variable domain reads DVKVTQSSRYLVKRTGEKVFLECVQDMDHENMFWYRQDPGLGLRLIYFSYDVKMKEKGDIPEGYSVSREKKERFSLILESASTNQTSMYLCASSRTESSYEQYFGPGTRLTVT.

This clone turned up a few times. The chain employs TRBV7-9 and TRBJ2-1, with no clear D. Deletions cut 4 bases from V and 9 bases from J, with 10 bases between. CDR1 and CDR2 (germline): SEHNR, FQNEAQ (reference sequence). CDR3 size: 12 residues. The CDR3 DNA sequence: TGTGCCAGCAGCTCGCTCGGTGGTGAGCAGTTCTTC. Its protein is CASSSLGGEQFF.

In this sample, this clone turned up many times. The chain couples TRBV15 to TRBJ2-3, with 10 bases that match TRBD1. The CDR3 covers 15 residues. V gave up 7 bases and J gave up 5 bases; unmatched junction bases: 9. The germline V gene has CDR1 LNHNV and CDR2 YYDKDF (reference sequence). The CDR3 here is CATTPGQGPIDTQYF. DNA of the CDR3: TGTGCCACCACTCCGGGACAGGGGCCAATAGATACGCAGTATTTT.

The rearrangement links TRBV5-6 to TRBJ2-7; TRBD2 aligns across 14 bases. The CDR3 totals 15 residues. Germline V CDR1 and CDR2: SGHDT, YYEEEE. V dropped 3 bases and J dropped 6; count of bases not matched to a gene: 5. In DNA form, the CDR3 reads TGTGCCAGCAGCTCGGGACTAGCGGGAGTCGGCGAGCAGTACTTC. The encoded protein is CASSSGLAGVGEQYF.

CDR3 residues: CASSADRGRTGELFF. CDR3 bases: TGTGCCAGCAGCGCAGACAGGGGTCGGACCGGGGAGCTGTTTTTT. The V gene is TRBV5-4, the J gene TRBJ2-2; 8 nucleotides agree with TRBD1. CDR1 is SGHNT, CDR2 YYREEE, per germline (reference sequence). With 4 bases clipped from V and 5 bases from J, the junction kept 7 bases outside the gene matches. CDR3 size: 15 residues.

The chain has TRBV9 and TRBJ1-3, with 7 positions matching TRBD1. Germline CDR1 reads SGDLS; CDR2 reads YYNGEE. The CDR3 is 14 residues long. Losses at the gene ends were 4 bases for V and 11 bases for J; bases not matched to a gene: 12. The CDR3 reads CASSFRTGANPIYF. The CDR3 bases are TGTGCCAGCAGCTTCCGGACAGGAGCTAACCCCATATATTTT. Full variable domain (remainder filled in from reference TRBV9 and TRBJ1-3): DSGVTQTPKHLITATGQRVTLRCSPRSGDLSVYWYQQSLDQGLQFLIQYYNGEERAKGNILERFSAQQFPDLHSELNLSSLELGDSALYFCASSFRTGANPIYFGEGSWLTVV.

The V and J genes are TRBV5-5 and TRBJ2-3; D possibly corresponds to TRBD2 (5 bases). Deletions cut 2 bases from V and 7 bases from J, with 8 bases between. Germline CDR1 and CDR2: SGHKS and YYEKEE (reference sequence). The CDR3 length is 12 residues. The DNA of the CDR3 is TGTGCCAGCAGCTTTAGCGAATATACGCAGTATTTT. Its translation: CASSFSEYTQYF.

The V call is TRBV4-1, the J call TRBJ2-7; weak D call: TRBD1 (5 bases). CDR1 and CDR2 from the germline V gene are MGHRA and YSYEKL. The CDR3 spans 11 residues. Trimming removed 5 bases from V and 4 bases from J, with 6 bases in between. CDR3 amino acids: CASSDSYEQYF. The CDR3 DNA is TGCGCCAGCAGCGACAGTTACGAGCAGTACTTC.

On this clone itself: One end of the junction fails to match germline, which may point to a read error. The CDR3 nucleotides read TGTGCCAGCACCTCGCACGACGAGCTGTACTTC. This translates into CASTSHDELYF. The chain links TRBV11-2 to TRBJ2-7; D is unclear. The CDR3 covers 11 residues. The germline V gene encodes CDR1 SGHAT and CDR2 FQNNGV.

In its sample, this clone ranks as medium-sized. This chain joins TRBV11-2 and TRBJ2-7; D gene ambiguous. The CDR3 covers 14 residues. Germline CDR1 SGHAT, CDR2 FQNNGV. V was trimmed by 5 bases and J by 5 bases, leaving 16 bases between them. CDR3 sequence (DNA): TGTGCCAGCAGCCCCCGCGCTCCGGGTGACGAGCAGTACTTC. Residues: CASSPRAPGDEQYF.

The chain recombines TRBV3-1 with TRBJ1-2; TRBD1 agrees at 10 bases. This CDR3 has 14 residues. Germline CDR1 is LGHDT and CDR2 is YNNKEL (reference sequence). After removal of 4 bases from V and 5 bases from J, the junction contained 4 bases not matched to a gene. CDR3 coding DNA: TGTGCCAGCAGCCGCGGGACAGGGGATTATGGCTACACCTTC. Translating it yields CASSRGTGDYGYTF.

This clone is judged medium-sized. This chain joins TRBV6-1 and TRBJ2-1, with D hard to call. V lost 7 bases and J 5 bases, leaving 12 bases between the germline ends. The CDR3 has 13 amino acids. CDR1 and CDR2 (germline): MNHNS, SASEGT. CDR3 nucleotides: TGTGCCAGCACCGGTTCGGGCCACAATGAGCAGTTCTTC. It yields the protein CASTGSGHNEQFF.